The clone carrying this T cell receptor (beta chain) was counted between two and nine times. The investigators amplified TCR beta CDR3 regions from RNA transcripts. The HTBI primer set drove a first-round RT-PCR of the TCR CDR3. TCRdb recomputed calls from the multiplex PCR reads with MiXCR, one row per CDR3 protein. The sample records some 760,000 distinct CDR3 sequences, around 13% being singletons. The data are from a study of T cells in Graves' hyperthyroidism and ophthalmopathy. From more than 9 ml of fresh peripheral blood, PBMCs were isolated. Material for sequencing was blood. The TCR was taken from a young woman with Graves' hyperthyroidism.

In DNA, the CDR3 is TGTGCCAGCACTGACCAGGCCTACGAGCAGTACTTC. It codes for CASTDQAYEQYF. V usage is TRBV2 and J usage is TRBJ2-7; D unclear. With 7 bases removed from V and 2 bases from J, the gap between germline ends came to 9 bases. Germline loops: CDR1 SNHLY, CDR2 FYNNEI. This CDR3 comprises 12 residues.